One and the same sample provided the 5 T cell receptor beta chains below, sequenced in a study of blood T cell repertoires in COVID-19. Profiling relied on immunoSEQ multiplex PCR, and the TCRdb table lists in-frame clones only, not all of them. The top ten clones hold around 1.5% of a sample with 400,000 to 450,000 clones, 70% to 90% of them seen once. Sequenced material: peripheral blood. Receptors were obtained from a woman between 35 and 50 years old with COVID-19, enrolled during active disease.

This clone came up once. V gene TRBV4-3 combines with J gene TRBJ2-5; TRBD2 agrees at 9 bases. The CDR3 runs to 15 residues. The V and J ends lost 0 bases and 9 bases, in that order; junction bases with no gene match: 8. Germline assignment: CDR1 LGHNA and CDR2 YSLEER. The CDR3 sequence is CASSQESSGDHPQYF. The CDR3 DNA reads as TGCGCCAGCAGCCAAGAATCTAGCGGGGACCACCCCCAGTACTTC.

J is TRBJ1-2 and V is TRBV28; no definite D call. The CDR3 has 13 residues. Between the trimmed V and J ends, which lost 6 bases and 4 bases, there was a span of 12 bases. Germline V CDR1 and CDR2: MDHEN, SYDVKM. CDR3 coding DNA: TGTGCCAGCAGACCGTCCAGGTTCTATGGCTACACCTTC. Its protein is CASRPSRFYGYTF.

This chain joins TRBV25-1 and TRBJ1-2; no definite D call. The ends were cut back, 4 bases at V and 7 bases at J, with 13 bases in the middle. The germline V gene has CDR1 MGHDK and CDR2 SYGVNS. This CDR3 comprises 13 residues. In DNA form, the CDR3 reads TGTGCCAGCAGTGCGGTTGATCGGGGTGGCTACACCTTC. Translating it yields CASSAVDRGGYTF.

The rearrangement uses TRBV10-3 and TRBJ2-1; the D gene is possibly TRBD2 (5 bases). V dropped 0 bases and J dropped 0 bases, with 15 bases sitting between them. The CDR3 length is 18 residues. From germline, CDR1 is ENHRY and CDR2 SYGVKD. CDR3 in amino acids: CAISESVGLPSSYNEQFF. CDR3 nucleotide sequence: TGTGCCATCAGTGAGTCTGTCGGACTTCCCAGCTCCTACAATGAGCAGTTCTTC.

The chain carries TRBV19 and TRBJ1-5; 11 nucleotides line up with TRBD1. V shed 3 bases and J 6 bases; nucleotides not matched to a gene: 10. The CDR3 loop spans 17 amino acids. Germline V CDR1 and CDR2: LNHDA, SQIVND (reference sequence). This chain's CDR3 is CASSIYGQGAKGQPQHF. CDR3 DNA: TGTGCCAGTAGTATTTATGGACAGGGGGCTAAGGGTCAGCCCCAGCATTTT.